This TCR beta chain stems from a study of T cell responses to AZD1222 COVID-19 vaccine. Clones were read by immunoSEQ multiplex PCR, and TCRdb kept only the in-frame ones, dropping some. Here the sample spans roughly 180,000 clones, 90% to 95% being singletons. With V trimmed by 0 bases and J by 8 bases, 3 bases remained unmatched. The CDR3 length is 14 residues. Per the germline V gene, CDR1 is MNHNY and CDR2 is SVGAGI (reference sequence). Overall study findings and caveats: Along spike, vaccine-associated CD4 TCRs were found throughout, with dominance at 160-218 and 743-854.

Points on this clone: Its antigen is undetermined.

The sequence was collected from an adult who received the AZD1222 COVID-19 vaccine. Sequenced here: peripheral blood, sampled 28 days after the second AZD1222 dose. V gene TRBV6-6 combines with J gene TRBJ1-2, with 10 bases fitting TRBD1. Here the CDR3 reads CASSYSTGGQGYTF. In nucleotides, the CDR3 is TGTGCCAGCAGTTACTCGACAGGGGGCCAAGGCTACACCTTC.